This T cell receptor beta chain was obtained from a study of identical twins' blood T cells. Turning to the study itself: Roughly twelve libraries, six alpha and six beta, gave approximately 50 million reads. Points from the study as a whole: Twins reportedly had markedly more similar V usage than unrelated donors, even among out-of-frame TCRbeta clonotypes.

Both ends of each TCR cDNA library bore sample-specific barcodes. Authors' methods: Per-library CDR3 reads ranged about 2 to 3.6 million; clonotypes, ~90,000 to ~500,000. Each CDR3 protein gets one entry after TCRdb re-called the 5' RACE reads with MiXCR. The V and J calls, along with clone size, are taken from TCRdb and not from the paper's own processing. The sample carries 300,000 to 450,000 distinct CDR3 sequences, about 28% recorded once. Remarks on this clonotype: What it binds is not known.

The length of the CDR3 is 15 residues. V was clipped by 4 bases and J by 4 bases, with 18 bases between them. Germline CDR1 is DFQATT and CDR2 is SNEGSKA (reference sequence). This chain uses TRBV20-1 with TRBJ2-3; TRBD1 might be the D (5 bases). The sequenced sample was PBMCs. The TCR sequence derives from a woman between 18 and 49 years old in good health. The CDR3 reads CSATTGDLGADTQYF. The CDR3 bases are TGCAGTGCTACTACTGGCGACCTAGGGGCAGATACGCAGTATTTT.